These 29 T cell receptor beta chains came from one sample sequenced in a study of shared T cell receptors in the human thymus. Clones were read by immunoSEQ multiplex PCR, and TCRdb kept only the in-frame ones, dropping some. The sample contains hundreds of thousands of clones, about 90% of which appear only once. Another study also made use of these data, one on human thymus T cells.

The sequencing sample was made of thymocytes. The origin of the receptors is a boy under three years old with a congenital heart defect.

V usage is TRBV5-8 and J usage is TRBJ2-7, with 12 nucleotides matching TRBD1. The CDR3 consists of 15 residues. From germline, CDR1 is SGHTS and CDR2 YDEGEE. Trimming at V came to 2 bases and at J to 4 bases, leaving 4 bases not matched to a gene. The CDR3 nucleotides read TGTGCCAGCAGCTTTGGGACAGGGGGCTGGTACGAGCAGTACTTC. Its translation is CASSFGTGGWYEQYF.

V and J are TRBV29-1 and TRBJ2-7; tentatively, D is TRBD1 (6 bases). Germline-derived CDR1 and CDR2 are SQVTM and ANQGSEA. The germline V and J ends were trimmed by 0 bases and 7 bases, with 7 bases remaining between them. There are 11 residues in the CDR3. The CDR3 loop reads CSVEDQGEQYF. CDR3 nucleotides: TGCAGCGTTGAAGATCAGGGGGAGCAGTACTTC.

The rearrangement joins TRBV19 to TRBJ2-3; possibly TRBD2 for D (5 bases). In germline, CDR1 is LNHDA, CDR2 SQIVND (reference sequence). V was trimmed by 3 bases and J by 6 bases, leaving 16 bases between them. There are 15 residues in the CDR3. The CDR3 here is CASSIPSKVLDTQYF. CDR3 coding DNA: TGTGCCAGTAGTATCCCTAGCAAGGTCCTGGATACGCAGTATTTT. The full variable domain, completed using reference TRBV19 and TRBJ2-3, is DGGITQSPKYLFRKEGQNVTLSCEQNLNHDAMYWYRQDPGQGLRLIYYSQIVNDFQKGDIAEGYSVSREKKESFPLTVTSAQKNPTAFYLCASSIPSKVLDTQYFGPGTRLTVL.

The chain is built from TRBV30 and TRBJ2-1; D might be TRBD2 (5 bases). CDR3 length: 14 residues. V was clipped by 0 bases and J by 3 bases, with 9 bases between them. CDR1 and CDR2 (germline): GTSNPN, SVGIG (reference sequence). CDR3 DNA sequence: TGTGCCTGGAGTGTCGGGGAAGGCTACAATGAGCAGTTCTTC. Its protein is CAWSVGEGYNEQFF.

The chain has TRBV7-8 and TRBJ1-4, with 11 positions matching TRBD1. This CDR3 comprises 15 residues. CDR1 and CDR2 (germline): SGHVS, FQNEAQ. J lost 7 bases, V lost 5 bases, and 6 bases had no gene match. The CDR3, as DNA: TGTGCCAGCAGCGAAGGACAGGGGGCGCTTGAAAAACTGTTTTTT. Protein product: CASSEGQGALEKLFF.

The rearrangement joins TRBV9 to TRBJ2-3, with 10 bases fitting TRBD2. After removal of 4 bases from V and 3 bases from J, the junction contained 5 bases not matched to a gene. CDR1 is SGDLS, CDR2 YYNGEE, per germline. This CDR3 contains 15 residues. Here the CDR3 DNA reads TGTGCCAGCAGCCTAGCGGGGGATAGGACAGATACGCAGTATTTT. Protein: CASSLAGDRTDTQYF.

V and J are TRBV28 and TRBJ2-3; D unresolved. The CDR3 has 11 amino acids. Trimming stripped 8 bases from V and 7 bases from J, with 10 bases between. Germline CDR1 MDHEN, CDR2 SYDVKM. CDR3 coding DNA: TGTGCCAGCGCGATGGTGAATACGCAGTATTTT. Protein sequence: CASAMVNTQYF.

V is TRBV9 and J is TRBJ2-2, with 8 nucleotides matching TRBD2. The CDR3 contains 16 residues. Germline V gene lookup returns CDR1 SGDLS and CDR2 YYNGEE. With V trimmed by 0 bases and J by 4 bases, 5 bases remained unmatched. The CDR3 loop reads CASSVGGREVTGELFF. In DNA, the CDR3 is TGTGCCAGCAGCGTAGGTGGGCGGGAGGTCACCGGGGAGCTGTTTTTT.

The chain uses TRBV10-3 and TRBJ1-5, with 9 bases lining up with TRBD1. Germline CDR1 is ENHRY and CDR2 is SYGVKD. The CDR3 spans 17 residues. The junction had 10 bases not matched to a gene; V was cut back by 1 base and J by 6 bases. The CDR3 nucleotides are TGTGCCATCAGTGAGTATTTGCCCCGGGACAGGGCTCAGCCCCAGCATTTT. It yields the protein CAISEYLPRDRAQPQHF.

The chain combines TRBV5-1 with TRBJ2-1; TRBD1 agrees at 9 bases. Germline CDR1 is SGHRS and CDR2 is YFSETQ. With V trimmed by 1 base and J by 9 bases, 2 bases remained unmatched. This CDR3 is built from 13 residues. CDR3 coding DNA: TGCGCCAGCAGCTTGACAGGGGGCAGTGAGCAGTTCTTC. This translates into CASSLTGGSEQFF.

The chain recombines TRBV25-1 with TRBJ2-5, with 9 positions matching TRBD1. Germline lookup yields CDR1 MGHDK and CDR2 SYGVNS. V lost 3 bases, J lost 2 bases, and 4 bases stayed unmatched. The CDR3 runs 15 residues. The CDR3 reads CASSEGTGWQETQYF. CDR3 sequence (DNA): TGTGCCAGCAGTGAGGGGACAGGGTGGCAAGAGACCCAGTACTTC. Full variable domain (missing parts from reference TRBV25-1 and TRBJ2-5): EADIYQTPRYLVIGTGKKITLECSQTMGHDKMYWYQQDPGMELHLIHYSYGVNSTEKGDLSSESTVSRIRTEHFPLTLESARPSHTSQYLCASSEGTGWQETQYFGPGTRLLVL.

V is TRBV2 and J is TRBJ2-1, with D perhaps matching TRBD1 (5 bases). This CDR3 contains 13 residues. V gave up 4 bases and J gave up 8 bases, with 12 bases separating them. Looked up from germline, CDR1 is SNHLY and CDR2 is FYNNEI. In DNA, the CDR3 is TGTGCCAGCAGTGCAGGGTTGGTATATGAGCAGTTCTTC. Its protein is CASSAGLVYEQFF.

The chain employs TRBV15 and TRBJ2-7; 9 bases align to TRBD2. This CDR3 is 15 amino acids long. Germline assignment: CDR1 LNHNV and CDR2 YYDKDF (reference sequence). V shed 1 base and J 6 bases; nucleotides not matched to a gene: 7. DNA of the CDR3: TGTGCCACCAGCAGAGGTAAGCGGGAGGTTCGCGAGCAGTACTTC. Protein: CATSRGKREVREQYF.

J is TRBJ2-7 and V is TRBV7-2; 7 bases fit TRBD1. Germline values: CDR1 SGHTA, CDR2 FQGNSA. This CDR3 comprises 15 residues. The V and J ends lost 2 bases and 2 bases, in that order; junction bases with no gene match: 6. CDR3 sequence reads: CASSLSGGQAYEQYF. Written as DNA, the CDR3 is TGTGCCAGCAGCTTATCAGGGGGTCAAGCCTACGAGCAGTACTTC.

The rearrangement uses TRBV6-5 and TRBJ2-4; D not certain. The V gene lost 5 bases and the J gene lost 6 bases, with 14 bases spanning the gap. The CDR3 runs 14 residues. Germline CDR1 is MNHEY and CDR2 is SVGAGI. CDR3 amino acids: CASSPDTIINIQYF. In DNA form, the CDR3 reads TGTGCCAGCAGTCCCGACACGATAATAAACATTCAGTACTTC.

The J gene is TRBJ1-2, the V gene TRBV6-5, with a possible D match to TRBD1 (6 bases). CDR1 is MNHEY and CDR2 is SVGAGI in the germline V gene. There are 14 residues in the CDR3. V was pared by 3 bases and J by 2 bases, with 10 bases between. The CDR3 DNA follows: TGTGCCAGCAGTTATTCCGACAGGAACTATGGCTACACCTTC. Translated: CASSYSDRNYGYTF.

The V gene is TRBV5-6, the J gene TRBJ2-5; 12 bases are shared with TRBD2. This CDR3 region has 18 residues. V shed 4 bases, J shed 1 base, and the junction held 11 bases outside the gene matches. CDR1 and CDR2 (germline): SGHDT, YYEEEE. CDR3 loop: CASSEPGLAGSLQETQYF. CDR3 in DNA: TGTGCCAGCAGCGAACCGGGACTAGCGGGCAGCCTCCAAGAGACCCAGTACTTC.

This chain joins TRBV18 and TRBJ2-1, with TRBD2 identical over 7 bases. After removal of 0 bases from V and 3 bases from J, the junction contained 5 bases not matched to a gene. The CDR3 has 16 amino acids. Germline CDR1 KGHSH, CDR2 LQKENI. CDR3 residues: CASSPPGGTNYNEQFF. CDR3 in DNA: TGTGCCAGCTCACCACCAGGTGGGACTAACTACAATGAGCAGTTCTTC.

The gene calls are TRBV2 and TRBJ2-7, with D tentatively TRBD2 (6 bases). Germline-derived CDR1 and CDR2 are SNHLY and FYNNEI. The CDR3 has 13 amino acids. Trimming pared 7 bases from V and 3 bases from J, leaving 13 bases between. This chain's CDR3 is CASTRLARYEQYF. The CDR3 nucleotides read TGTGCCAGCACGCGGCTAGCGCGCTACGAGCAGTACTTC.

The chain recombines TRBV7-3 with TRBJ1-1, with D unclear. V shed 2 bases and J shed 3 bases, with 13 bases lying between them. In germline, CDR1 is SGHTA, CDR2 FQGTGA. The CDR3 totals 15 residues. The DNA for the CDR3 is TGTGCCAGCAGCTTAGGTGGAGGGTTGTACACTGAAGCTTTCTTT. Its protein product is CASSLGGGLYTEAFF.

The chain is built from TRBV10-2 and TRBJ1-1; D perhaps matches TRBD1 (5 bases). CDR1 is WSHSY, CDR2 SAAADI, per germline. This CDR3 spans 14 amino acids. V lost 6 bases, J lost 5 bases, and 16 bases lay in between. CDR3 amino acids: CASRPNSEGTEAFF. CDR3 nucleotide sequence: TGCGCCAGCAGGCCTAATTCGGAGGGGACTGAAGCTTTCTTT.

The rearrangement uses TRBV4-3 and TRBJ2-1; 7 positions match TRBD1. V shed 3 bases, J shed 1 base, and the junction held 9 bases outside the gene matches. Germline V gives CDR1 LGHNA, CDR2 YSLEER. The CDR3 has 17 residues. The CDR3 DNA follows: TGCGCCAGCAGCCAGACCCTCGACAGGGAATCCTACAATGAGCAGTTCTTC. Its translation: CASSQTLDRESYNEQFF.

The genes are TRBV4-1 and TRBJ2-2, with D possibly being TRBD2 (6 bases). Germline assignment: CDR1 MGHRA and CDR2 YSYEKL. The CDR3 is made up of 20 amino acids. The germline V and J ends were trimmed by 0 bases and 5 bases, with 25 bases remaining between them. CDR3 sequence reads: CASSQDRRAGWEWRTGELFF. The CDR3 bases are TGCGCCAGCAGCCAAGATCGCAGGGCGGGATGGGAATGGAGGACCGGGGAGCTGTTTTTT.

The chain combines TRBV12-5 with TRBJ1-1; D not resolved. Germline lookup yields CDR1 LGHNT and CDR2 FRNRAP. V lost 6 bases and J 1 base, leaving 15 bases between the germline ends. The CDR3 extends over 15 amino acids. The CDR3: CASGPRHTENTEAFF. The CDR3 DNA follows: TGTGCTAGTGGCCCTCGGCACACAGAGAACACTGAAGCTTTCTTT.

CDR3 sequence reads: CASSRIDRGNYEQYF. CDR3 nucleotide sequence: TGTGCCAGCAGTAGAATCGACAGGGGGAACTACGAGCAGTACTTC. The J gene is TRBJ2-7, the V gene TRBV27; 9 bases fit TRBD1. Unmatched junction bases numbered 8, after V lost 5 bases and J lost 3 bases. This CDR3 spans 15 amino acids. In germline, CDR1 is MNHEY, CDR2 SMNVEV (reference sequence).

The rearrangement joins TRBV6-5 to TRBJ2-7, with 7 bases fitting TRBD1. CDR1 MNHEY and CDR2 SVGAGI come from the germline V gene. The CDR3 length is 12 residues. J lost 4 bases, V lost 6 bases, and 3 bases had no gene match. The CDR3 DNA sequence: TGTGCCAGCAGGGCACAGGGGTACGAGCAGTACTTC. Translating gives CASRAQGYEQYF.

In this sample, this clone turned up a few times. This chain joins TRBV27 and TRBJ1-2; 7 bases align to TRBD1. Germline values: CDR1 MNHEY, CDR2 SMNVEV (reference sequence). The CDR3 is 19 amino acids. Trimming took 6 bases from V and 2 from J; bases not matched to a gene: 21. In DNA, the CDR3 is TGTGCCAGCAGACCACCAAGAGAAACACAGGGGCTCGAGAACTATGGCTACACCTTC. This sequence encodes CASRPPRETQGLENYGYTF.

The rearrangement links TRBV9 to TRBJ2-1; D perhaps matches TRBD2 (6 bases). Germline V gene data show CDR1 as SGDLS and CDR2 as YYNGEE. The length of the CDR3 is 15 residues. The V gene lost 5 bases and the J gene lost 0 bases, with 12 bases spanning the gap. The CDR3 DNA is TGTGCCAGCAGTCGCGGGGCCACCTCCTACAATGAGCAGTTCTTC. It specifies CASSRGATSYNEQFF. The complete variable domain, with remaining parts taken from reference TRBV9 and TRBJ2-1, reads DSGVTQTPKHLITATGQRVTLRCSPRSGDLSVYWYQQSLDQGLQFLIQYYNGEERAKGNILERFSAQQFPDLHSELNLSSLELGDSALYFCASSRGATSYNEQFFGPGTRLTVL.

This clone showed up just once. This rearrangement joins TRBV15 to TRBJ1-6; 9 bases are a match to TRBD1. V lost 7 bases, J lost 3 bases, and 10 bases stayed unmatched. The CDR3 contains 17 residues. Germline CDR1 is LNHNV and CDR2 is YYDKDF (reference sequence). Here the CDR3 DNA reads TGTGCCACCACCGGAATCCGGGACAGGGTCTATAATTCACCCCTCCACTTT. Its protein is CATTGIRDRVYNSPLHF.